This entry is about one T cell receptor beta chain. Its specificity is not known. Trimming took 6 bases from V and 4 from J; bases not matched to a gene: 9. This CDR3 has 15 amino acids. Germline loops: CDR1 WSHSY, CDR2 SAAADI. This record comes from a study of vaccination and CD4 T cells after COVID-19. Study summary: Overlapping peptides covering the spike proteins of SARS-CoV-2, HCoV-NL63, HCoV-OC43 and HCoV-229E were added to stimulate cells.

General study findings and limits: The median proportion of reactive clones detected only post-vaccination in convalescent patients was 75% to 90%.

Noted treatment: roughly 10-day PBMC culture with coronavirus spike peptide pools or control peptides (ViraFEST assay). After 10 days of culture, CD4+ T cells were negatively selected. Once obtained from cultured CD4+ T cells, the DNA was sequenced using the Oncomine TCR Beta short-read assay. Cultured CD4+ T cells yielded the extracted genomic DNA. Using its own MiXCR run on the PCR reads, TCRdb lists one record per CDR3 protein. In the table there are about 15,000 distinct CDR3 sequences, more than 70% of which are singletons. Sequencing input: CD4+ T cells from blood, cultured in vitro. The sequence derives from a human donor who had recovered from COVID-19. The V and J genes are TRBV10-2 and TRBJ1-1, with TRBD1 matching 9 bases. This CDR3 reads CASSERGQGGTEAFF. In nucleotides, the CDR3 is TGCGCCAGCAGCGAGCGGGGACAGGGAGGCACTGAAGCTTTCTTT.